Presented here are 25 T cell receptor beta chains from one specimen sequenced in a study of molecular identifiers for immune sequencing clone quantification. TCRdb redid the calling of the PCR reads with MiXCR, one entry per CDR3 protein. The sample yields a few hundred thousand distinct CDR3 sequences, around 23% seen once. Sequencing was done on a sample of naive CD8+ T cells from blood, with Jurkat cell RNA spiked in. The subset is: FACS-sorted CD8+CD4-CCR7+CD45RA+ naive T cells. The receptors derive from a human donor in good health. Some libraries in this study had Jurkat cell RNA spiked in.

This clonotype was seen repeatedly, ten times or more. V gene TRBV7-2 combines with J gene TRBJ2-7; D tentatively fits TRBD1 or TRBD2 (5 bases each). Trimming took 5 bases from V and 6 from J, leaving 11 bases between them. Germline loops: CDR1 SGHTA, CDR2 FQGNSA. This CDR3 contains 12 residues. CDR3 bases: TGTGCCAGCAGCCTAGGGACCAGCGAGCAGTACTTC. It translates to CASSLGTSEQYF.

This clonotype was counted between two and nine times. V gene TRBV6-5 combines with J gene TRBJ2-3; 7 bases align to TRBD1. Germline CDR1 reads MNHEY; CDR2 reads SVGAGI. This CDR3 is 13 amino acids long. V lost 11 bases and J lost 0; bases outside the gene matches: 5. The CDR3 DNA is TGTGCCTCCGGACAGGCGAGCACAGATACGCAGTATTTT. Amino acids: CASGQASTDTQYF.

To note about this clonotype: This may be a read error, as it is one base from a much larger clone. The V and J genes are TRBV29-1 and TRBJ2-6; 10 nucleotides match TRBD1. This CDR3 has 16 amino acids. From germline, CDR1 is SQVTM and CDR2 ANQGSEA. The CDR3 here is CSVMGQGLSGDNVLTF. CDR3 DNA: TGCAGCGTTATGGGACAGGGGCTTTCTGGGGACAACGTCCTGACTTTC. The whole variable domain, remainder taken from reference TRBV29-1 and TRBJ2-6, is SAVISQKPSRDICQRGTSLTIQCQVDSQVTMMFWYRQQPGQSLTLIATANQGSEATYESGFVIDKFPISRPNLTFSTLTVSNMSPEDSSIYLCSVMGQGLSGDNVLTFGAGSRLTVL.

The rearrangement joins TRBV4-3 to TRBJ1-1; tentative D call: TRBD1 (5 bases). CDR3 length: 15 amino acids. V lost 1 base and J lost 2, with 11 bases in between. Germline V CDR1 and CDR2: LGHNA, YSLEER. The DNA for the CDR3 is TGCGCCAGCAGCCAAGTCGCAGGGCAAAACACTGAAGCTTTCTTT. Its translation is CASSQVAGQNTEAFF.

The chain couples TRBV20-1 to TRBJ2-3; D perhaps matches TRBD2 (5 bases). V was cut by 3 bases and J by 0 bases, with 16 bases left in between. CDR3 length: 16 residues. CDR1 DFQATT and CDR2 SNEGSKA come from the germline V gene (reference sequence). The CDR3 here is CSASRTWGTSTDTQYF. CDR3 sequence (DNA): TGCAGTGCTAGCCGGACTTGGGGTACAAGCACAGATACGCAGTATTTT.

This chain connects TRBV19 to TRBJ2-4, with D perhaps TRBD2 (5 bases). Trimming took off 6 bases at V and 1 base at J, with 16 bases between the two ends. From germline, CDR1 is LNHDA and CDR2 SQIVND (reference sequence). There are 16 residues in the CDR3. CDR3 loop: CASRDSEWLAKNIQYF. CDR3 DNA sequence: TGTGCCAGTAGGGACTCCGAATGGCTCGCCAAAAACATTCAGTACTTC.

This clonotype was seen only a few times. The J gene is TRBJ2-5, the V gene TRBV7-9; D gene uncertain. V was shortened by 4 bases and J by 2 bases, with 11 bases between the two germline ends. The CDR3 is 14 residues long. CDR1 and CDR2 from the germline V gene are SEHNR and FQNEAQ (reference sequence). CDR3 nucleotides: TGTGCCAGCAGCTCGCTGACGGAGCAAGAGACCCAGTACTTC. Translating gives CASSSLTEQETQYF.

The table lists this clonotype with many counts. The V call is TRBV29-1, the J call TRBJ2-7, with a possible D match to TRBD1 (6 bases). CDR1 and CDR2 (germline): SQVTM, ANQGSEA. The length of the CDR3 is 12 residues. The ends were cut back, 3 bases at V and 4 bases at J, with 10 bases in the middle. CDR3 protein: CSVDLGAYEQYF. The CDR3 bases are TGCAGCGTTGACCTGGGGGCTTACGAGCAGTACTTC.

The chain carries TRBV15 and TRBJ2-7; TRBD2 matches at 8 bases. V lost 4 bases and J lost 2; bases outside the gene matches: 4. The CDR3 totals 14 residues. Germline V gene sequence: CDR1 LNHNV, CDR2 YYDKDF (reference sequence). CDR3 loop: CATSNQRGPYEQYF. Written as DNA, the CDR3 is TGTGCCACCAGCAACCAGCGGGGGCCCTACGAGCAGTACTTC.

This clonotype was counted a few times. V gene TRBV4-2 combines with J gene TRBJ2-7; 7 positions agree with TRBD2. The CDR3 runs to 15 residues. Germline V gene lookup returns CDR1 LGHNA and CDR2 YNFKEQ. The ends lost 0 bases at V and 4 bases at J; junction bases unmatched: 6. The CDR3 protein is CASSQESGTSYEQYF. CDR3 DNA sequence: TGTGCCAGCAGCCAAGAAAGCGGGACTTCGTACGAGCAGTACTTC.

The rearrangement links TRBV29-1 to TRBJ1-2; D unresolved. The germline V and J ends were trimmed by 7 bases and 1 base, with 7 bases remaining between them. There are 11 residues in the CDR3. Germline V CDR1 and CDR2: SQVTM, ANQGSEA. The CDR3 region is CSGADNYGYTF. The CDR3 coding sequence is TGCAGCGGGGCGGATAACTATGGCTACACCTTC.

This clonotype was seen a few times. The CDR3 protein is CASGLDASNQPQHF. Written as DNA, the CDR3 is TGTGCTAGTGGTTTAGATGCTAGCAATCAGCCCCAGCATTTT. The genes are TRBV12-5 and TRBJ1-5; D remains ambiguous. Germline CDR1 LGHNT, CDR2 FRNRAP. The germline V and J ends were trimmed by 3 bases and 0 bases, with 6 bases remaining between them. This CDR3 has 14 residues. Based on the CDR3 plus reference TRBV12-5 and TRBJ1-5, the full variable domain is DARVTQTPRHKVTEMGQEVTMRCQPILGHNTVFWYRQTMMQGLELLAYFRNRAPLDDSGMPKDRFSAEMPDATLATLKIQPSEPRDSAVYFCASGLDASNQPQHFGDGTRLSIL.

CDR3 bases: TGTGCCAGCAGTTCCCTCCTAGCGGGAGGGCTAAACGAGCAGTACTTC. Protein sequence: CASSSLLAGGLNEQYF. J is TRBJ2-7 and V is TRBV27; 12 nucleotides match TRBD2. Losses at the gene ends were 4 bases for V and 5 bases for J; bases not matched to a gene: 9. Germline V gene sequence: CDR1 MNHEY, CDR2 SMNVEV (reference sequence). This CDR3 comprises 16 residues.

This clonotype occurred many times. The chain uses TRBV28 and TRBJ2-7; a possible D gene is TRBD1 (6 bases). The germline gives CDR1 MDHEN, CDR2 SYDVKM. The ends were cut back, 6 bases at V and 4 bases at J, with 16 bases in the middle. CDR3 size: 14 residues. CDR3 coding DNA: TGTGCCAGCAGCAACAGGGTGGCCCCGTACGAGCAGTACTTC. It yields the protein CASSNRVAPYEQYF.

This clonotype was seen many times. This chain uses TRBV7-9 with TRBJ2-3; a weak D match, TRBD1 (6 bases). The ends were cut back, 2 bases at V and 0 bases at J, with 12 bases in the middle. CDR3 size: 16 residues. Germline V gene sequence: CDR1 SEHNR, CDR2 FQNEAQ (reference sequence). CDR3 DNA sequence: TGTGCCAGCAGCTTACTTGGACAGAGTAGCACAGATACGCAGTATTTT. Translated: CASSLLGQSSTDTQYF.

This rearrangement joins TRBV15 to TRBJ2-3, with unresolved D. Germline V gives CDR1 LNHNV, CDR2 YYDKDF (reference sequence). V was cut by 4 bases and J by 2 bases, with 16 bases left in between. The CDR3 runs 16 residues. CDR3 residues: CATSTHTYSNTDTQYF. The CDR3 DNA follows: TGTGCCACCAGCACCCACACGTACTCAAACACAGATACGCAGTATTTT.

This clonotype was picked up a small number of times. The chain couples TRBV6-5 to TRBJ1-5; D may be TRBD1 (5 bases). V lost 4 bases and J 0 bases, leaving 13 bases between the germline ends. Per germline, CDR1 MNHEY and CDR2 SVGAGI. CDR3 length equals 16 residues. The CDR3 DNA is TGTGCCAGCAGTTTAGGGGCACACTATAGCAATCAGCCCCAGCATTTT. Its translation is CASSLGAHYSNQPQHF.

With respect to this clonotype: It may be a read error: a sequence one base away is much more abundant. This chain uses TRBV14 with TRBJ2-7; D gene ambiguous. The germline V gene has CDR1 SGHDN and CDR2 FVKESK. With 4 bases removed from V and 6 bases from J, the gap between germline ends came to 10 bases. This CDR3 spans 12 amino acids. The CDR3 protein is CASSLHDSEQYF. The CDR3 region has the DNA TGTGCCAGCAGCCTCCACGACTCCGAGCAGTACTTC.

This clonotype turned up a few times. V gene TRBV4-3 combines with J gene TRBJ2-1; TRBD1 or TRBD2 may be the D gene (5 bases each). Trimming removed 3 bases from V and 0 bases from J, with 9 bases in between. This CDR3 has 15 residues. CDR1 and CDR2 from the germline V gene are LGHNA and YSLEER. The CDR3 DNA is TGCGCCAGCAGCCAGGGACGTGTCTCCTACAATGAGCAGTTCTTC. Its protein is CASSQGRVSYNEQFF.

This clonotype was seen repeatedly, ten times or more. The chain joins TRBV4-3 to TRBJ1-5, with TRBD1 identical over 8 bases. V was clipped by 1 base and J by 7 bases; unmatched bases: 3. The CDR3 is 14 amino acids. Germline V lookup: CDR1 LGHNA, CDR2 YSLEER. This CDR3 reads CASSQVTGGQPQHF. CDR3 sequence (DNA): TGCGCCAGCAGCCAAGTCACAGGGGGACAGCCCCAGCATTTT.

Concerning this clonotype: Being one base from a much bigger clone, this may be a read error. The chain carries TRBV5-3 and TRBJ2-7; D perhaps matches TRBD1 (5 bases). TRBV5-3 belongs to the ORF category, with a function that is uncertain. This CDR3 comprises 16 residues. The CDR3 nucleotides are TGTGCCAGCAGCTTGCAGGGAAGTAAAAGCTCCTACGAGCTGTACTTC. This encodes CASSLQGSKSSYELYF.

As for this clonotype: Possible read error: a much larger clone is one base away. The rearrangement uses TRBV5-1 and TRBJ1-5, with TRBD1 as a possible D gene (5 bases). Trimming cost V 4 bases and J 5 bases, with 28 bases left between them. Germline V gene sequence: CDR1 SGHRS, CDR2 YFSETQ. The CDR3 consists of 19 residues. CDR3: CASSRINRLRTGNDQPQHF. DNA of the CDR3: TGCGCCAGCAGCCGGATAAACAGGTTAAGAACGGGTAACGATCAGCCCCAGCATTTT.

This clonotype was observed many times. This rearrangement joins TRBV6-2 or TRBV6-3 to TRBJ1-3; no firm D call. Germline V CDR1 and CDR2: MNHEY, SVGEGT. Trimming removed 0 bases from V and 3 bases from J, with 6 bases in between. This CDR3 region has 14 residues. The CDR3 nucleotides read TGTGCCAGCAGTTACTCTGCGTATGGAAACACCATATATTTT. It is translated as CASSYSAYGNTIYF.

In regard to this clonotype: This sequence may be a read error, since a much larger clone differs from it by one base. J is TRBJ2-7 and V is TRBV9, with D perhaps assigned TRBD1 or TRBD2 (6 bases each). The V gene's germline CDR1 is SGDLS and CDR2 YYNGEE. The CDR3 loop spans 15 amino acids. The CDR3 reads CTSSVGGSDTYEQYF. CDR3 DNA sequence: TGTACCAGCAGCGTAGGGGGGTCTGACACCTACGAGCAGTACTTC.

This clonotype was found many times. The J gene is TRBJ2-7, the V gene TRBV19; perhaps TRBD2 as D (6 bases). Per germline, CDR1 LNHDA and CDR2 SQIVND (reference sequence). The CDR3 consists of 12 residues. V shed 3 bases and J shed 7 bases, with 10 bases lying between them. CDR3 in amino acids: CASSMSGREQYF. The CDR3 DNA follows: TGTGCCAGTAGTATGTCGGGGAGGGAGCAGTACTTC.